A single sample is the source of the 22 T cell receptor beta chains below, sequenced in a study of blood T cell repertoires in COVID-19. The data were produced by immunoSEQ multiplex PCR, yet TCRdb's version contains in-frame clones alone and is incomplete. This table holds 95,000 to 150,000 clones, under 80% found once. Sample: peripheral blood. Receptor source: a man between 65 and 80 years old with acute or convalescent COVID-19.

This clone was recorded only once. In nucleotides, the CDR3 is TGTGCCAGCAGCTTAAGAGGGCGTGAAGGCTACACCTTC. This codes for CASSLRGREGYTF. V is TRBV7-9 and J is TRBJ1-2; D is undetermined. The CDR3 extends over 13 amino acids. CDR1 is SEHNR and CDR2 is FQNEAQ in the germline V gene (reference sequence). V lost 2 bases to trimming and J lost 8 bases, with 12 bases between them. The full variable domain, with the rest looked up from reference TRBV7-9 and TRBJ1-2, is DTGVSQNPRHKITKRGQNVTFRCDPISEHNRLYWYRQTLGQGPEFLTYFQNEAQLEKSRLLSDRFSAERPKGSFSTLEIQRTEQGDSAMYLCASSLRGREGYTFGSGTRLTVV.

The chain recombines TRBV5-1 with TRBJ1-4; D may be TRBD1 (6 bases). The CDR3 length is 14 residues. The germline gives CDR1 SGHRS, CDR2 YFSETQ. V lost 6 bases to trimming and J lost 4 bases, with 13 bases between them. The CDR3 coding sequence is TGCGCCAGCACTACACAGGGTGATAATGAAAAACTGTTTTTT. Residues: CASTTQGDNEKLFF. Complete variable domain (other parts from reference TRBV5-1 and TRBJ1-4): KAGVTQTPRYLIKTRGQQVTLSCSPISGHRSVSWYQQTPGQGLQFLFEYFSETQRNKGNFPGRFSGRQFSNSRSEMNVSTLELGDSALYLCASTTQGDNEKLFFGSGTQLSVL.

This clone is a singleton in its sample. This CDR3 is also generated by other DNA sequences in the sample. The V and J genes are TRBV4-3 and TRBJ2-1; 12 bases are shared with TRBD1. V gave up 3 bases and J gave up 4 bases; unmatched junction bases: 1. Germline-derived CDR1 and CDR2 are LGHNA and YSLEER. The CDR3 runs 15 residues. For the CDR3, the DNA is TGCGCCAGCAGCCAGGGACAGGGGGCTTACAATGAGCAGTTCTTC. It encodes CASSQGQGAYNEQFF.

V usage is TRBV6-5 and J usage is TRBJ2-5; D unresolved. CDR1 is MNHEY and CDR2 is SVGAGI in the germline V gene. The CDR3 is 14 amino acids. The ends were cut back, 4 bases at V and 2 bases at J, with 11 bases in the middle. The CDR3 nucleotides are TGTGCCAGCAGTTTGAGCAGGCAGCAAGAGACCCAGTACTTC. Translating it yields CASSLSRQQETQYF.

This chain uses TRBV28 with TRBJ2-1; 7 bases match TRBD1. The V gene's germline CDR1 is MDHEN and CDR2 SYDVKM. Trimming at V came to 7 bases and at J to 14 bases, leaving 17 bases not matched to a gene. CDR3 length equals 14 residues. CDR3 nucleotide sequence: TGTGCCAGCACCGTACGCGGACAGGCCCTCTCCAAGTTCTTC. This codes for CASTVRGQALSKFF.

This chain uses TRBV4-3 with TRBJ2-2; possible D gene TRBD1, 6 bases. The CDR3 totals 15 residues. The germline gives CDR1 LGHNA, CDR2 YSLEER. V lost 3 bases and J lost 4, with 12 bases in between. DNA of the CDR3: TGCGCCAGCAGCCACACCGGGACATTCACCGGGGAGCTGTTTTTT. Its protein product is CASSHTGTFTGELFF.

The CDR3 protein is CASNRGPDTDTQYF. The CDR3 DNA reads TGTGCCAGTAACAGGGGGCCTGACACAGATACGCAGTATTTT. This chain links TRBV3-1 (or the pseudogene TRBV3-2) with TRBJ2-3; 9 positions agree with TRBD1. CDR3 length equals 14 residues. Germline V gene sequence: CDR1 LGHDT, CDR2 YNNKEL (reference sequence). V was clipped by 9 bases and J by 2 bases; unmatched bases: 6.

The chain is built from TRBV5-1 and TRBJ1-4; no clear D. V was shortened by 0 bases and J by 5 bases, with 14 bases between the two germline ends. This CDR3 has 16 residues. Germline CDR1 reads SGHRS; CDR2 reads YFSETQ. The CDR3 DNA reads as TGCGCCAGCAGCTTGGGCGGCAGCCTCTCCAATGAAAAACTGTTTTTT. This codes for CASSLGGSLSNEKLFF.

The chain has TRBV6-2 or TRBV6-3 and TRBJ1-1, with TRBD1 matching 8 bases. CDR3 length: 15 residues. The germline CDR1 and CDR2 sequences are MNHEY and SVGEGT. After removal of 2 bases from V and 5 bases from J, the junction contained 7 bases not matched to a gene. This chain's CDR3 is CASSYGQGARTEAFF. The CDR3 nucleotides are TGTGCCAGCAGTTACGGGCAGGGGGCGAGGACTGAAGCTTTCTTT.

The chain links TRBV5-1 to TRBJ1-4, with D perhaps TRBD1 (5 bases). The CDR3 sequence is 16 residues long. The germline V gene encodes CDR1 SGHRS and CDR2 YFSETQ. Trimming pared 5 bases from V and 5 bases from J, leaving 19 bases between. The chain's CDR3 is CASSFNSQGGNEKLFF. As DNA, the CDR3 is TGCGCCAGCAGTTTCAACAGTCAGGGCGGCAATGAAAAACTGTTTTTT.

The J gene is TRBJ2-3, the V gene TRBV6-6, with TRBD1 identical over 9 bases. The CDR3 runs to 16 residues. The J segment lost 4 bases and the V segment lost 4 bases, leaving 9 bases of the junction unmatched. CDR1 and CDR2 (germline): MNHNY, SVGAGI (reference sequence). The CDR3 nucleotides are TGTGCCAGCAGTTCTCCCAGGGGGGACAGGGCAGATACGCAGTATTTT. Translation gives CASSSPRGDRADTQYF.

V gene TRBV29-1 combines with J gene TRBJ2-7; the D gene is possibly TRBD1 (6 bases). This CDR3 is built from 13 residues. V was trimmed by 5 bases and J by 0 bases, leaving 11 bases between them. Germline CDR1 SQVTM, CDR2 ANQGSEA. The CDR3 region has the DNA TGCAGCGTTTTTGACAGGTCCTCCTACGAGCAGTACTTC. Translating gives CSVFDRSSYEQYF.

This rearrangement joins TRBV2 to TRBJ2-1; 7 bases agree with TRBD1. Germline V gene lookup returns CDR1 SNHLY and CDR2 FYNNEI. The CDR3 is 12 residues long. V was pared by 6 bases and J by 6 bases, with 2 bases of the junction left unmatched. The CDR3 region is CASRDRVNEQFF. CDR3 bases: TGTGCCAGCAGAGACAGGGTCAATGAGCAGTTCTTC.

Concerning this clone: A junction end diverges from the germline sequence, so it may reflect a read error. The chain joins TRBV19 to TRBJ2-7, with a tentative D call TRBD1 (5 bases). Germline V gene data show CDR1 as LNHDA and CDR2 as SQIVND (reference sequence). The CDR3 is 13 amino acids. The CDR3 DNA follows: TGTGCCAGTAGTATTGCGACAGCCTACGAGCAATACTTC. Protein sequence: CASSIATAYEQYF. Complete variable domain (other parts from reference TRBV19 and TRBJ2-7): DGGITQSPKYLFRKEGQNVTLSCEQNLNHDAMYWYRQDPGQGLRLIYYSQIVNDFQKGDIAEGYSVSREKKESFPLTVTSAQKNPTAFYLCASSIATAYEQYFGPGTRLTVT.

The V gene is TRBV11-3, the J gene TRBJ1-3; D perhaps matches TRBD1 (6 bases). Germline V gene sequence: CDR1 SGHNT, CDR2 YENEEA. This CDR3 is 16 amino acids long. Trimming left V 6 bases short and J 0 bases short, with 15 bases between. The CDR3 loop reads CASRTGQSISGNTIYF. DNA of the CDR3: TGTGCCAGCAGAACCGGACAGTCGATCTCTGGAAACACCATATATTTT.

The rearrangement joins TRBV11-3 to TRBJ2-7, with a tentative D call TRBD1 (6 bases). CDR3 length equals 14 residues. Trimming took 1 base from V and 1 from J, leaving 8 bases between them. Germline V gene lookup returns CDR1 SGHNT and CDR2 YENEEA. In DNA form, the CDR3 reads TGTGCCAGCAGCTTAGCAGGACAGTCCTACGAGCAGTACTTC. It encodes CASSLAGQSYEQYF.

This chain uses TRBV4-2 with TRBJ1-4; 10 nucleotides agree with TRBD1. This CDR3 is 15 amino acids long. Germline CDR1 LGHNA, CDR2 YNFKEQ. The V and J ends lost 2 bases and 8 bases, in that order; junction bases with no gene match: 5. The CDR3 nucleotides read TGTGCCAGCAGCCAAAAGGGGACAGGGGCCGAAAAACTGTTTTTT. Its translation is CASSQKGTGAEKLFF.

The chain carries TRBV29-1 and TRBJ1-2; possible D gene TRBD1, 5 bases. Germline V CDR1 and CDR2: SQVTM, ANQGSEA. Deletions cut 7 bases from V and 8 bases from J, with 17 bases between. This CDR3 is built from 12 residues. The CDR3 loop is CSATSGTGGYTF. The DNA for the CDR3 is TGCAGCGCTACCTCGGGGACTGGAGGCTACACCTTC.

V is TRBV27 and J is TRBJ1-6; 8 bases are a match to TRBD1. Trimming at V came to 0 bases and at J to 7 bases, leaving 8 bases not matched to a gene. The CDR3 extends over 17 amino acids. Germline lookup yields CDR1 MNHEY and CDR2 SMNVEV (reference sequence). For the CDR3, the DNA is TGTGCCAGCAGTTTATCGACAGGGGAGGGGGAGAATTCACCCCTCCACTTT. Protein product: CASSLSTGEGENSPLHF.

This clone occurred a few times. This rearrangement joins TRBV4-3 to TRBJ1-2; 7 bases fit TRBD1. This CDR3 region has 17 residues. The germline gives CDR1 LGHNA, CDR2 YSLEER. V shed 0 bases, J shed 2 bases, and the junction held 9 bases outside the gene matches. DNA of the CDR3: TGCGCCAGCAGCCAAGACGGCAGGGGGGCTTTGAACTATGGCTACACCTTC. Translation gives CASSQDGRGALNYGYTF.

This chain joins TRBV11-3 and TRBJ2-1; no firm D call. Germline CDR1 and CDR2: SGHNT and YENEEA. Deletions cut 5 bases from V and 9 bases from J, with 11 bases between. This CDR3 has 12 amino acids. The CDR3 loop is CASSIDNSEQFF. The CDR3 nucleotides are TGTGCCAGCAGCATCGATAACAGTGAGCAGTTCTTC.

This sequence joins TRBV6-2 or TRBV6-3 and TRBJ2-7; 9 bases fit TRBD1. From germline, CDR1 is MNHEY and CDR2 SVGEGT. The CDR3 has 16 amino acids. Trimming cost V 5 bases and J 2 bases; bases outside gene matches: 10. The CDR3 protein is CASSTTDRGRAYEQYF. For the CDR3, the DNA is TGTGCCAGCAGTACGACCGACAGGGGGAGGGCCTACGAGCAGTACTTC.